This TCR beta chain was profiled in a study of T cells after posttransplantation cyclophosphamide. Data came from immunoSEQ multiplex PCR; TCRdb stores just in-frame clones and leaves some out. The table records 47,000 or so clones, around 94% of them present only once. The germline V gene encodes CDR1 MRHNA and CDR2 SNTAGT. The CDR3 consists of 14 residues. The germline V and J ends were trimmed by 0 bases and 8 bases, with 11 bases remaining between them. The chain joins TRBV6-4 to TRBJ2-1; weak D call: TRBD1 (6 bases). This TCR was sampled from a woman aged 50 to 60 in good health and a related stem cell transplant donor. Specimen: PBMCs. The CDR3 DNA reads as TGTGCCAGCAGTGACTCGTTTTCAGGGGATGAGCAGTTCTTC. As protein: CASSDSFSGDEQFF.